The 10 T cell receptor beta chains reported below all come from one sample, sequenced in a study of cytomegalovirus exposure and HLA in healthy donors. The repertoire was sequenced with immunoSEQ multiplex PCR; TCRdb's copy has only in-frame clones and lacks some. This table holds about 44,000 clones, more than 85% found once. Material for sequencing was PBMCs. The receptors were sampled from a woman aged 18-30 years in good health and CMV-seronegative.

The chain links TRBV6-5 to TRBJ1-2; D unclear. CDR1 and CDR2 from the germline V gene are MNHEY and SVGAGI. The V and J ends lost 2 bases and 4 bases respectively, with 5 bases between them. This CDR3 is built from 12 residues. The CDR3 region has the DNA TGTGCCAGCAGTTACAGCGGCTATGGCTACACCTTC. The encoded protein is CASSYSGYGYTF.

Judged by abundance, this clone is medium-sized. The CDR3: CASSPGQGGETQYF. CDR3 nucleotides: TGTGCCAGCAGTCCGGGACAGGGGGGAGAGACCCAGTACTTC. This chain links TRBV6-4 with TRBJ2-5; 11 bases match TRBD1. The junction had 3 bases not matched to a gene; V was cut back by 5 bases and J by 4 bases. CDR1 is MRHNA, CDR2 SNTAGT, per germline. This CDR3 is built from 14 residues.

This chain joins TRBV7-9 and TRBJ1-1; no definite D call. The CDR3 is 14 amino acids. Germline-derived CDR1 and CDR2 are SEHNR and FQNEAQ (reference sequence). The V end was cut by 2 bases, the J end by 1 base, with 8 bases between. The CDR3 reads CASSLSAGNTEAFF. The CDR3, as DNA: TGTGCCAGCAGCTTATCAGCGGGGAACACTGAAGCTTTCTTT.

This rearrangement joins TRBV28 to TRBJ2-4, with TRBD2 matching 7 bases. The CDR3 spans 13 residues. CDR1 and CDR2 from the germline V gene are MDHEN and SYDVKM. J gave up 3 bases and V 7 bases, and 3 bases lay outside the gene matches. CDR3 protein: CASMGGDKNIQYF. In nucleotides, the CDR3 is TGTGCCAGCATGGGAGGGGACAAAAACATTCAGTACTTC.

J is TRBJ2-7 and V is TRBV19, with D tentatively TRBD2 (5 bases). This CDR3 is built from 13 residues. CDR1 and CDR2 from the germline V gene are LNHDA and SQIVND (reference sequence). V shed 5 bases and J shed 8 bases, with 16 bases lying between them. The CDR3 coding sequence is TGTGCCAGTAGTTCGTCGGCTAGCAGTCAGCAGTACTTC. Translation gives CASSSSASSQQYF.

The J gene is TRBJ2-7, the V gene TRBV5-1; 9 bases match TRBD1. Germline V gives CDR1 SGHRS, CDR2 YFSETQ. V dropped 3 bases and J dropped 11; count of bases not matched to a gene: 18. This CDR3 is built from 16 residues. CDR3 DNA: TGCGCCAGCAGCTCGGAACTGGCCGGACAGGGGCCGCCTAAGTACTTC. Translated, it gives CASSSELAGQGPPKYF.

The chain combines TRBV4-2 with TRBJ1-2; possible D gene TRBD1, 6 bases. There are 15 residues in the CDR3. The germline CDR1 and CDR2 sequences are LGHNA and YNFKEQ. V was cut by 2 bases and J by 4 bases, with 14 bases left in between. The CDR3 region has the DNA TGTGCCAGCAGCCAATTCTCACAGGGCCTCTATGGCTACACCTTC. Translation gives CASSQFSQGLYGYTF.

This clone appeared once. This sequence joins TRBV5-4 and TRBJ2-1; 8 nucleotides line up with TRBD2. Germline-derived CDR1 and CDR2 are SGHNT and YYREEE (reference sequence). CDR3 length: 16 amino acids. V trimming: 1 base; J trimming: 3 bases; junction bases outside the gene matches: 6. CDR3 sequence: CASSLSGGRNYNEQFF. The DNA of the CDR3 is TGTGCCAGCAGCTTGTCGGGCGGGAGGAACTACAATGAGCAGTTCTTC.

The CDR3 region is CASSTGYYNEQFF. The CDR3, as DNA: TGTGCCAGCAGCACAGGGTACTACAATGAGCAGTTCTTC. The chain has TRBV7-9 and TRBJ2-1; D is perhaps TRBD1 (6 bases). Germline CDR1 SEHNR, CDR2 FQNEAQ (reference sequence). V was pared by 5 bases and J by 3 bases, with 8 bases between. The CDR3 consists of 13 residues. The full variable domain, in which reference TRBV7-9 and TRBJ2-1 provide the parts outside the CDR3, is DTGVSQNPRHKITKRGQNVTFRCDPISEHNRLYWYRQTLGQGPEFLTYFQNEAQLEKSRLLSDRFSAERPKGSFSTLEIQRTEQGDSAMYLCASSTGYYNEQFFGPGTRLTVL.

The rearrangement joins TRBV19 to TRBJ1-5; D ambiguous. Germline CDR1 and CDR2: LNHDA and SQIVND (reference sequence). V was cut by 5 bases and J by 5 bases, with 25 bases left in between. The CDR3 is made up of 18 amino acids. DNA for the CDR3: TGTGCCAGTAGTCCAATCAGCGGAAGGAATTCTATTGATCAGCCCCAGCATTTT. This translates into CASSPISGRNSIDQPQHF.